This TCR beta chain came from a study of beta chain features in type 1 diabetes. General study findings and limits: Researchers could not determine here whether HLA type influences TCRB rearrangement. Shorter templates might be favored by PCR, equally in patients and controls. Reduced insertions and increased deletions marked VDJ junctions in type 1 diabetes patients.

The CDR3 runs to 15 residues. The germline V and J ends were trimmed by 1 base and 4 bases, with 14 bases remaining between them. Germline CDR1 SGHRS, CDR2 YFSETQ. Expressed TCRB transcripts were sequenced because the isolated RNA had all been reverse transcribed beforehand. Naive, central memory and regulatory T cell samples averaged about 3.5 million reads. The protocol was immunoSEQ multiplex PCR, while the TCRdb copy is restricted to in-frame clones and leaves out a portion. The sample lists some 360,000 clones; around a fifth were seen once. Regarding this clone: Its antigen is not known.

The chain employs TRBV5-1 and TRBJ1-1; TRBD1 is a possible D gene (6 bases). The material sequenced was naive CD4+ T cells from blood. The TCR originated in a woman under 30 in good health. CDR3 protein: CASSLMGADPTEAFF. The CDR3 nucleotides read TGCGCCAGCAGCTTGATGGGGGCCGATCCCACTGAAGCTTTCTTT.